This T cell receptor beta chain was profiled in a study of blood T cell repertoires in COVID-19. Looking at the study overall: Whether acute or convalescent, the COVID-19 samples came from the United States, Italy and Spain. T cells, B-cell-depleted T cells, or PBMCs provided the cDNA or gDNA that served as material.

The CDR3 consists of 19 residues. Germline V lookup: CDR1 LGHDT, CDR2 YNNKEL (reference sequence). V lost 1 base, J lost 1 base, and 10 bases stayed unmatched. Source study methods: Reference gene primer amplification in the assay estimated nucleated cell counts. Here immunoSEQ multiplex PCR was the method, and the copy in TCRdb shows in-frame clones only, minus some. V, J and clone size derive from that table, while D and trimming were established from the DNA sequence. The sample lists 150,000 to 200,000 clones, over 80% seen once, with 4.5% to 6.5% in the top ten. This clonotype originated in a young woman with acute or convalescent COVID-19. The sequenced sample consisted of peripheral blood. V usage is TRBV3-1 (or the pseudogene TRBV3-2) and J usage is TRBJ2-1, with 10 bases fitting TRBD2. CDR3 sequence reads: CASSQVLSLTSGSYNEQFF. CDR3 nucleotides: TGTGCCAGCAGCCAAGTACTCTCCCTGACTAGCGGGTCCTACAATGAGCAGTTCTTC.